The rows below give T cell receptor beta chains drawn from one sample of a study of beta chain features in type 1 diabetes. TCRdb keeps only in-frame clones here, not all; method: immunoSEQ multiplex PCR. Seen here are 310,000 or so clones, roughly 8% observed once, and the top ten hold 0.44%. The sample comprised central memory CD4+ T cells from blood. These receptors all stem from a woman younger than 35 in good health. Each CDR3 is given with its conserved first and last residue. The D gene is left open where the match is weak. Size is omitted from some rows. Given values are once, few, many or a class for expanded clones.

d_call	cdr3_length	clone_size	j_call	v_call	cdr3_aa	cdr3_nt
-	13	-	TRBJ1-2	TRBV6-5	CASLSPSSGGYTF	TGTGCCAGCCTAAGTCCGAGCTCGGGTGGCTACACCTTC
-	12	-	TRBJ2-1	TRBV7-2	CASSLVVGGPFF	TGTGCCAGCAGCTTAGTCGTTGGAGGTCCGTTCTTC
TRBD1	14	-	TRBJ1-2	TRBV2	CASSEDRLSYGYTF	TGTGCCAGCAGTGAGGACAGGTTGTCGTATGGCTACACCTTC
-	14	many	TRBJ2-5	TRBV7-2	CASSYSGGQETQYF	TGTGCCAGCAGCTACAGCGGAGGGCAAGAGACCCAGTACTTC
-	15	few	TRBJ2-3	TRBV7-2	CASRRSRASTDTQYF	TGTGCCAGCAGGCGTAGCAGGGCTAGCACAGATACGCAGTATTTT
TRBD1	13	few	TRBJ2-5	TRBV5-4	CAGGRGSGETQYF	TGTGCCGGCGGCAGGGGGTCGGGTGAGACCCAGTACTTC
TRBD1	15	-	TRBJ2-7	TRBV5-6	CASSLPRQGNYEQYF	TGTGCCAGCAGCTTGCCCCGACAGGGGAACTACGAGCAGTACTTC
-	13	-	TRBJ2-1	TRBV14	CASSPTFYNEQFF	TGTGCCAGCAGCCCCACTTTCTACAATGAGCAGTTCTTC
-	16	few	TRBJ2-6	TRBV5-6	CASSLFDSSGANVLTF	TGTGCCAGCAGCTTGTTCGATTCATCTGGGGCCAACGTCCTGACTTTC
-	13	few	TRBJ2-7	TRBV6-5	CASKDQGPYEQYF	TGTGCCAGCAAGGACCAGGGCCCCTACGAGCAGTACTTC
-	16	-	TRBJ1-2	TRBV21-1	CASSPQSAEANYGYTF	TGTGCCAGCAGCCCACAAAGTGCTGAGGCTAACTATGGCTACACCTTC